This entry lists 3 T cell receptor beta chains sequenced from one sample in a study of memory CD4+ T cells and cytomegalovirus serostatus. Sequenced by immunoSEQ multiplex PCR; TCRdb stores in-frame clones only, minus some. The sample contains about 42,000 clones, more than 60% of which appear only once. Single viable CD3+CD4+CD8-CD45RO+ cells were sorted as the memory CD4+ T cells. The sequencing sample was made of memory CD4+ T cells from blood. The origin of the receptors is an adult in good health and CMV-seronegative.

This clone was seen more than once but under ten times. The chain is built from TRBV5-1 and TRBJ2-1, with TRBD2 as a possible D gene (7 bases). Per the germline V gene, CDR1 is SGHRS and CDR2 is YFSETQ. The ends were cut back, 6 bases at V and 8 bases at J, with 15 bases in the middle. This CDR3 spans 13 amino acids. The CDR3 DNA reads TGCGCCAGCAACGGGGGGCGGAGGGATGAGCAGTTCTTC. Amino acid sequence: CASNGGRRDEQFF.

The chain joins TRBV7-8 to TRBJ2-1; D is perhaps TRBD1 (5 bases). The CDR3 extends over 16 amino acids. The V gene's germline CDR1 is SGHVS and CDR2 FQNEAQ. Trimming cost V 2 bases and J 5 bases, with 16 bases left between them. The CDR3 coding sequence is TGTGCCAGCAGCTTATTCCCAGGGCCCGCAGACAATGAGCAGTTCTTC. Amino acid sequence: CASSLFPGPADNEQFF. Based on the CDR3 plus reference TRBV7-8 and TRBJ2-1, the full variable domain is GAGVSQSPRYKVAKRGQDVALRCDPISGHVSLFWYQQALGQGPEFLTYFQNEAQLDKSGLPSDRFFAERPEGSVSTLKIQRTQQEDSAVYLCASSLFPGPADNEQFFGPGTRLTVL.

This clone turned up a few times. This rearrangement joins TRBV6-5 to TRBJ1-2; 7 positions match TRBD1. Germline V gives CDR1 MNHEY, CDR2 SVGAGI. V was clipped by 4 bases and J by 5 bases; unmatched bases: 10. This CDR3 is built from 15 residues. The DNA of the CDR3 is TGTGCCAGCAGTTTAGGGACAGACCCGTGGTATGGCTACACCTTC. Translation gives CASSLGTDPWYGYTF.